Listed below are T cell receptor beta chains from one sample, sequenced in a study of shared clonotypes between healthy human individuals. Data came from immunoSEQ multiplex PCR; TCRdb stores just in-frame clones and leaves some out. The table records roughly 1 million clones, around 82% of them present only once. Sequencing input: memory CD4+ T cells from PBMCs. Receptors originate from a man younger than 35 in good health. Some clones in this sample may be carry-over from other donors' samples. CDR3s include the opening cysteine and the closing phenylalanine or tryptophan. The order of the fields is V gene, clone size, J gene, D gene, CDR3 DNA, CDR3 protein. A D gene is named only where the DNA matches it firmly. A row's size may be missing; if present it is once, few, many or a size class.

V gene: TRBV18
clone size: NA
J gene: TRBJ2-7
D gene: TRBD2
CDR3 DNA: TGTGCCAGCTCCGAAGCCCGGGGGGTGCCCTACGAGCAGTACTTC
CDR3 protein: CASSEARGVPYEQYF

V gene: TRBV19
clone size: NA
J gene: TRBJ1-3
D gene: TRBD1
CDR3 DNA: TGTGCCAGTAGGGGGACAGGCTCTGGAAACACCATATATTTT
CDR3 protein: CASRGTGSGNTIYF

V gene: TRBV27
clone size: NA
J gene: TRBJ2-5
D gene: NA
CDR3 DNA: TGTGCCAGCAGTTTAAACCCAGACACCAGCGAGACCCAGTACTTC
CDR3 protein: CASSLNPDTSETQYF

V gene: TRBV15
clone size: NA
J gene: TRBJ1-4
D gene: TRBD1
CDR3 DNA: TGTGCCACCAGCAGACAGGGACAGGCGGAAAAACTGTTTTTT
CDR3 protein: CATSRQGQAEKLFF

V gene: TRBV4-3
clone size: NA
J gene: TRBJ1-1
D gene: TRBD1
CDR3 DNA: TGCGCCAGCAGCCAAGGACAGGGCAACACTGAAGCTTTCTTT
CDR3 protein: CASSQGQGNTEAFF

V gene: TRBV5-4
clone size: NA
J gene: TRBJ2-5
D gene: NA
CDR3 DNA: TGTGCCAGCAGCTTGGCCGTGGTAGCGGAAGAGACCCAGTACTTC
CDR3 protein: CASSLAVVAEETQYF

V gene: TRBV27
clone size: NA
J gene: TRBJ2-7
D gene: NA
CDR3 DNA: TGTGCCAGCAGTTTAAGCGGTTTGACATCCGAGCAGTACTTC
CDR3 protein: CASSLSGLTSEQYF

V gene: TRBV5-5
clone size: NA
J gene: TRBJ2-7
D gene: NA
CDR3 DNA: TGTGCCAGCAGCGACGACAGGGTAGGAGTAGCGGTCAGCTCCTACGAGCAGTACTTC
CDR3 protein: CASSDDRVGVAVSSYEQYF

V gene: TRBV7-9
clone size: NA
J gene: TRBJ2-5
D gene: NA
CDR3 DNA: TGTGCCAGCAGCTCTAGCATGGGGGAGACCCAGTACTTC
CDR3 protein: CASSSSMGETQYF

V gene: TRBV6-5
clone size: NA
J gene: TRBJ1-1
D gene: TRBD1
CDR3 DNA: TGTGCCAGCAGTGGACAGGGGGCTGAAGCTTTCTTT
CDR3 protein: CASSGQGAEAFF

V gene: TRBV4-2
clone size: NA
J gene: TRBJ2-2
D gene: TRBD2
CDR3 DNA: TGTGCCAGCAGCCAAGGTTCCGGCGGCGGGAGCCCCGGGGAGCTGTTTTTT
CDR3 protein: CASSQGSGGGSPGELFF

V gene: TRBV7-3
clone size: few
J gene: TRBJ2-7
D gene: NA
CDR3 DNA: TGTGCCAGCAGCTTAAGCCGTTACTACGAGCAGTACTTC
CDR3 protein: CASSLSRYYEQYF

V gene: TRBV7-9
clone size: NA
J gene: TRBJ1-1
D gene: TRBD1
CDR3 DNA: TGTGCCAGCAGCTTACCTTACAGGGGCACTGAAGCTTTCTTT
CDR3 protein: CASSLPYRGTEAFF

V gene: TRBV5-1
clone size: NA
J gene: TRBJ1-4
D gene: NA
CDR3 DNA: TGCGCCAGCAGCTTGCAGGGTAGGGGTGAAAAACTGTTTTTT
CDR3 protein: CASSLQGRGEKLFF

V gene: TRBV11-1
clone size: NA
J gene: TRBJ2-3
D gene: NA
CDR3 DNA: TGTGCCAGCAGCCACTTATTTTCAGATACGCAGTATTTT
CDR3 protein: CASSHLFSDTQYF

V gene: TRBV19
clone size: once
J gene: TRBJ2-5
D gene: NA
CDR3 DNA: TGTGCCAGTAGTACCGGGTCGGGCGGCGAGACCCAGTACTTC
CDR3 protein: CASSTGSGGETQYF

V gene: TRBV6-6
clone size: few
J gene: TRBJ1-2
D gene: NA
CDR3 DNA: TGTGCCAGCAGCCCCGCCTATGGCTACACCTTC
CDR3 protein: CASSPAYGYTF

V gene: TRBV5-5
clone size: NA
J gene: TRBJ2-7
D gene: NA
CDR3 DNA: TGTGCCAGCAACTCGTGGAGATCGGCCGAGCAGTACTTC
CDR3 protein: CASNSWRSAEQYF

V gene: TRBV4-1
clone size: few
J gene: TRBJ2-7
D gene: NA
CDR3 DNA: TGCGCCAGCAGCCAAACAGCGGCCCCGGAGCAGTACTTC
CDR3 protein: CASSQTAAPEQYF

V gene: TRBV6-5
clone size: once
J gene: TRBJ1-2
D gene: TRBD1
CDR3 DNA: TGTGCCAGCAGATCGGACAGGGGGGATGGCTACACCTTC
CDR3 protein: CASRSDRGDGYTF

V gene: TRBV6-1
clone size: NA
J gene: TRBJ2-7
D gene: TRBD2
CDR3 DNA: TGTGCCGGTCGTAGCGGGAGCTCCTACGAGCAGTACTTC
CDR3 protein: CAGRSGSSYEQYF

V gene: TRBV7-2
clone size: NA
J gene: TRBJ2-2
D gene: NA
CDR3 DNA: TGTGCCAGCAGCAGAGACGAGGCCGGGGAGCTGTTTTTT
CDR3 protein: CASSRDEAGELFF